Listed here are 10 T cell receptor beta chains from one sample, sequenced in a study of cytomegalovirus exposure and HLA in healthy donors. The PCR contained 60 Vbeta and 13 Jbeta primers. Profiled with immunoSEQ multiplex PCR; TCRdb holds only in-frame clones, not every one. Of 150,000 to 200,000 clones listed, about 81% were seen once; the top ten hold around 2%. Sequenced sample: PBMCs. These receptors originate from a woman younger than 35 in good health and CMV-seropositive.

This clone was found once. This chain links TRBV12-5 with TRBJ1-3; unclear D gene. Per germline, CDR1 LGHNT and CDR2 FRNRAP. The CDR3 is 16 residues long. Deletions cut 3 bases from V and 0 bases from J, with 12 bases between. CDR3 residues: CASGFVPGHSGNTIYF. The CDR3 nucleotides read TGTGCTAGTGGTTTTGTCCCAGGCCACTCTGGAAACACCATATATTTT.

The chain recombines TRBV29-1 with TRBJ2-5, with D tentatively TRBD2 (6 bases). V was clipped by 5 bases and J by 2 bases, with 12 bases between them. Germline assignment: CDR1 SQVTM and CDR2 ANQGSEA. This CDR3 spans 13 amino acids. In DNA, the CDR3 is TGCAGCGTTATCGGGGGAGGACAAGAGACCCAGTACTTC. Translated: CSVIGGGQETQYF.

The CDR3, as DNA: TGTGCCAGCAGCTCTGGACAGGGAAAAAACATTCAGTACTTC. It yields the protein CASSSGQGKNIQYF. The chain has TRBV7-3 and TRBJ2-4; 8 nucleotides agree with TRBD1. The V gene end was trimmed by 4 bases and the J gene end by 4 bases; junction bases not matched to a gene: 3. The CDR3 spans 14 residues. Germline V CDR1 and CDR2: SGHTA, FQGTGA. Full variable domain (missing parts from reference TRBV7-3 and TRBJ2-4): GAGVSQTPSNKVTEKGKYVELRCDPISGHTALYWYRQSLGQGPEFLIYFQGTGAADDSGLPNDRFFAVRPEGSVSTLKIQRTERGDSAVYLCASSSGQGKNIQYFGAGTRLSVL.

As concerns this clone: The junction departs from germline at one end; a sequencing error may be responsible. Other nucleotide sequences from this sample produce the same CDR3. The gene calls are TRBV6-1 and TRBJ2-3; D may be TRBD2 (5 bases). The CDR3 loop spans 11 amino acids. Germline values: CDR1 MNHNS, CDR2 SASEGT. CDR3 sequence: CASSLADTQYF. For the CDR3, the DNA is TGTGCCAGCAGTCTAGCAGATACGCAATATTTT.

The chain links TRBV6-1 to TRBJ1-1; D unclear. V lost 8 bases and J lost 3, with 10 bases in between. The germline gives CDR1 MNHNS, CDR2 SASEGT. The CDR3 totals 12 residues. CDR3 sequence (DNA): TGTGCCAGCGCGGTTTGGGACACTGAAGCTTTCTTT. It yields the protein CASAVWDTEAFF.

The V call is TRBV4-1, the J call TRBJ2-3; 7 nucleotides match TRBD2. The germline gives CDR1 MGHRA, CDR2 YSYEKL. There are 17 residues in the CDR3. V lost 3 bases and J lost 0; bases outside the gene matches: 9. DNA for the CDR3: TGCGCCAGCAGCCACCCCTCGCGGGGGACGAGCACAGATACGCAGTATTTT. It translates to CASSHPSRGTSTDTQYF.

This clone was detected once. The CDR3 nucleotides read TGTGCCAGCAGCTTAGCATCGGACAGGGGCCACGAGCAGTACTTC. This translates into CASSLASDRGHEQYF. This sequence joins TRBV6-1 and TRBJ2-7; 9 nucleotides line up with TRBD1. The length of the CDR3 is 15 residues. CDR1 is MNHNS, CDR2 SASEGT, per germline. Trimming at V came to 6 bases and at J to 5 bases, leaving 11 bases not matched to a gene.

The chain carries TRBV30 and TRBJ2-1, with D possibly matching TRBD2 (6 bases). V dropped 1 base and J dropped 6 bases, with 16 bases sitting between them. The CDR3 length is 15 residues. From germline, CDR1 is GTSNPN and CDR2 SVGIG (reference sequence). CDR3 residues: CAWSAPSWGVNEQFF. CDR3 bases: TGTGCCTGGAGTGCCCCCTCGTGGGGGGTCAATGAGCAGTTCTTC.

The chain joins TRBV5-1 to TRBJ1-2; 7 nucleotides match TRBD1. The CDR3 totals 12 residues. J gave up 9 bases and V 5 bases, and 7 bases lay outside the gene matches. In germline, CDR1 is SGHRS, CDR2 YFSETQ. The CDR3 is CASRPGQESYTF. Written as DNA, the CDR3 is TGCGCCAGCAGACCTGGACAGGAAAGCTACACCTTC.

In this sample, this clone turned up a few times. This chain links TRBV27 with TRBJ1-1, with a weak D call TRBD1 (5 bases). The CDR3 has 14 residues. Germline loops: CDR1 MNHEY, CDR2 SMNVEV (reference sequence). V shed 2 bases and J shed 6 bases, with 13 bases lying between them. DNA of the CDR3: TGTGCCAGCAGTTTAAGGGGTTCGGGCGCTGAAGCTTTCTTT. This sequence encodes CASSLRGSGAEAFF.